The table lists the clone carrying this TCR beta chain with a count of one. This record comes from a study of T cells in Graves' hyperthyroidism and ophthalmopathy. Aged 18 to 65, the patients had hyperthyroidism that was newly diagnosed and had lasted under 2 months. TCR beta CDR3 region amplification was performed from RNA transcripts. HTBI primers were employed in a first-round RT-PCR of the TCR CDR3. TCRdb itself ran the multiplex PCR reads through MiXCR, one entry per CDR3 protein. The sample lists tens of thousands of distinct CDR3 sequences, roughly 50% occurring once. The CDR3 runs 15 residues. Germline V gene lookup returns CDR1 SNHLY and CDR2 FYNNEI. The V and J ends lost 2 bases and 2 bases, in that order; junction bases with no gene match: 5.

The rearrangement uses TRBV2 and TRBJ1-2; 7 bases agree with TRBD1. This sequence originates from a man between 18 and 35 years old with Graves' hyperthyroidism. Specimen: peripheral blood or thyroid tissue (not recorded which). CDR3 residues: CASSEWDSGNYGYTF. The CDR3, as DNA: TGTGCCAGCAGTGAATGGGACAGCGGAAACTATGGCTACACCTTC.